This entry lists 22 T cell receptor beta chains sequenced from one sample in a study of OX40 agonist ivuxolimab in advanced cancers. Assay: immunoSEQ multiplex PCR; the TCRdb copy retains only in-frame clones and omits some. The data show some 25,000 clones, roughly three quarters seen once. The sequenced sample was CD4+ or CD8+ T cells sorted from blood, obtained in a trial of the OX40 agonist ivuxolimab. The receptor source for this set is an adult with an advanced solid tumor such as melanoma, head and neck, liver or kidney cancer.

This chain connects TRBV6-5 to TRBJ2-2; D remains ambiguous. V was pared by 5 bases and J by 8 bases, with 12 bases between. The CDR3 is made up of 13 amino acids. Germline CDR1 reads MNHEY; CDR2 reads SVGAGI. Here the CDR3 reads CASSQDSTGELFF. The CDR3 region has the DNA TGTGCCAGCAGTCAAGATTCGACGGGGGAGCTGTTTTTT.

The V call is TRBV9, the J call TRBJ2-1; 7 bases are shared with TRBD1. V trimming: 0 bases; J trimming: 2 bases; junction bases outside the gene matches: 5. The CDR3 runs 16 residues. Germline V lookup: CDR1 SGDLS, CDR2 YYNGEE. The CDR3 protein is CASSVEGDSPYNEQFF. DNA of the CDR3: TGTGCCAGCAGCGTAGAGGGGGACAGCCCCTACAATGAGCAGTTCTTC.

This clone is a singleton in its sample. The J gene is TRBJ2-7, the V gene TRBV5-6; tentative D call: TRBD2 (6 bases). V lost 4 bases to trimming and J lost 8 bases, with 13 bases between them. Germline V gene data show CDR1 as SGHDT and CDR2 as YYEEEE. This CDR3 is built from 12 residues. The CDR3 sequence is CASSRSGRKQYF. In DNA form, the CDR3 reads TGTGCCAGCAGCCGGTCTGGGAGGAAGCAGTACTTC.

The CDR3 loop reads CASSIGHPDNYGYTF. The CDR3 DNA reads TGTGCCAGTAGTATTGGGCATCCGGACAACTATGGCTACACCTTC. The chain carries TRBV19 and TRBJ1-2, with unresolved D. Germline CDR1 and CDR2: LNHDA and SQIVND (reference sequence). The CDR3 runs 15 residues. With 3 bases removed from V and 2 bases from J, the gap between germline ends came to 13 bases.

V gene TRBV5-4 combines with J gene TRBJ1-3; D perhaps matches TRBD1 (5 bases). V dropped 4 bases and J dropped 0 bases, with 14 bases sitting between them. CDR1 is SGHNT, CDR2 YYREEE, per germline (reference sequence). The CDR3 is 16 amino acids. The CDR3 is CASSRGDGHSGNTIYF. CDR3 nucleotide sequence: TGTGCCAGCAGCAGAGGGGACGGCCACTCTGGAAACACCATATATTTT. Full variable domain (remainder filled in from reference TRBV5-4 and TRBJ1-3): ETGVTQSPTHLIKTRGQQVTLRCSSQSGHNTVSWYQQALGQGPQFIFQYYREEENGRGNFPPRFSGLQFPNYSSELNVNALELDDSALYLCASSRGDGHSGNTIYFGEGSWLTVV.

V is TRBV5-6 and J is TRBJ2-2; D call uncertain. CDR1 and CDR2 from the germline V gene are SGHDT and YYEEEE. With 2 bases removed from V and 5 bases from J, the gap between germline ends came to 13 bases. This CDR3 has 15 amino acids. The CDR3 DNA follows: TGTGCCAGCAGCTTCGTTATTGAGGATACCGGGGAGCTGTTTTTT. Protein product: CASSFVIEDTGELFF.

The rearrangement links TRBV13 to TRBJ2-7, with 9 bases matching TRBD2. The CDR3 is 15 amino acids. The V and J ends lost 4 bases and 2 bases, in that order; junction bases with no gene match: 6. The germline V gene encodes CDR1 PRHDT and CDR2 FYEKMQ (reference sequence). In nucleotides, the CDR3 is TGTGCCAGCAGCTCAACTAGCGGGCCGACCTACGAGCAGTACTTC. Translating it yields CASSSTSGPTYEQYF.

The rearrangement uses TRBV9 and TRBJ1-1; D perhaps matches TRBD1 (6 bases). This CDR3 contains 16 residues. V lost 4 bases and J lost 4, with 20 bases in between. Germline CDR1 and CDR2: SGDLS and YYNGEE. The CDR3 DNA reads TGTGCCAGCAGCCCATTAGGGGGGACACCTGTCACTGAAGCTTTCTTT. Translation gives CASSPLGGTPVTEAFF.

The chain joins TRBV30 to TRBJ2-7; TRBD1 matches at 8 bases. Germline V gene data show CDR1 as GTSNPN and CDR2 as SVGIG (reference sequence). Germline trimming cut 4 bases from V and 0 bases from J; bases unmatched to any gene: 2. CDR3 length: 13 residues. The CDR3 nucleotides are TGTGCCTGGAAGACAGGGGACTCCTACGAGCAGTACTTC. Encoded protein: CAWKTGDSYEQYF.

The chain links TRBV25-1 to TRBJ2-5, with D unresolved. The germline gives CDR1 MGHDK, CDR2 SYGVNS. Trimming shortened V by 0 bases and J by 3 bases, and 8 bases separated the two germline ends. This CDR3 comprises 14 residues. CDR3 in amino acids: CASSEYRAKETQYF. The CDR3 nucleotides are TGTGCCAGCAGTGAATATCGGGCCAAAGAGACCCAGTACTTC.

The chain joins TRBV6-4 to TRBJ2-5, with D unresolved. Trimming took off 4 bases at V and 6 bases at J, with 9 bases between the two ends. The V gene's germline CDR1 is MRHNA and CDR2 SNTAGT. CDR3 length equals 12 residues. CDR3 nucleotides: TGTGCCAGCAGTGGTCTTGCGCAGACCCAGTACTTC. It encodes CASSGLAQTQYF.

For the CDR3, the DNA is TGTGCCAGCAGCTTATGGTCTGAGGAGCGGTTCACAGATACGCAGTATTTT. Translating gives CASSLWSEERFTDTQYF. The V gene is TRBV13, the J gene TRBJ2-3; a weak D match, TRBD2 (5 bases). With 2 bases removed from V and 2 bases from J, the gap between germline ends came to 17 bases. The CDR3 covers 17 residues. CDR1 PRHDT and CDR2 FYEKMQ come from the germline V gene (reference sequence).

The rearrangement uses TRBV4-2 and TRBJ2-7, with 10 bases aligning to TRBD1. Germline V gene lookup returns CDR1 LGHNA and CDR2 YNFKEQ. The CDR3 sequence is 15 residues long. Trimming at V came to 0 bases and at J to 7 bases, leaving 6 bases not matched to a gene. The CDR3 DNA reads as TGTGCCAGCAGCCAAGATCAGGGACAGGGGAATGAGCAGTACTTC. Amino acid sequence: CASSQDQGQGNEQYF.

The V call is TRBV11-3, the J call TRBJ2-2; 12 bases map to TRBD2. Looked up from germline, CDR1 is SGHNT and CDR2 is YENEEA. This CDR3 has 17 residues. Trimming cost V 3 bases and J 6 bases; bases outside gene matches: 8. CDR3 sequence (DNA): TGTGCCAGCAGCTTCTGGACTAGCGGGATATCGTCCGGGGAGCTGTTTTTT. This gives the protein CASSFWTSGISSGELFF.

The V and J genes are TRBV19 and TRBJ2-2, with D hard to call. Germline V gene data show CDR1 as LNHDA and CDR2 as SQIVND (reference sequence). The CDR3 has 14 residues. With 5 bases removed from V and 3 bases from J, the gap between germline ends came to 10 bases. The CDR3 sequence: CASSWSPYTGELFF. CDR3 DNA sequence: TGTGCCAGTAGTTGGTCTCCGTACACCGGGGAGCTGTTTTTT. The full variable domain, completed using reference TRBV19 and TRBJ2-2, is DGGITQSPKYLFRKEGQNVTLSCEQNLNHDAMYWYRQDPGQGLRLIYYSQIVNDFQKGDIAEGYSVSREKKESFPLTVTSAQKNPTAFYLCASSWSPYTGELFFGEGSRLTVL.

CDR3 sequence reads: CASSYDGLGTDTQYF. The CDR3 DNA sequence: TGTGCCAGCAGTTACGACGGCCTGGGGACAGATACGCAGTATTTT. V usage is TRBV6-5 and J usage is TRBJ2-3; D remains unclear. This CDR3 comprises 15 residues. Germline CDR1 and CDR2: MNHEY and SVGAGI. The V and J ends lost 2 bases and 3 bases respectively, with 12 bases between them.

This clone showed up just once. The CDR3 nucleotides read TGTGCCAGCTCACCAGGGGACGAGCAGTACTTC. This codes for CASSPGDEQYF. The chain couples TRBV18 to TRBJ2-7; D is undetermined. Germline V CDR1 and CDR2: KGHSH, LQKENI. This CDR3 is 11 amino acids long. Trimming pared 2 bases from V and 5 bases from J, leaving 4 bases between.

The genes are TRBV28 and TRBJ2-3; TRBD2 matches at 7 bases. CDR1 MDHEN and CDR2 SYDVKM come from the germline V gene. Trimming removed 6 bases from V and 4 bases from J; junction bases left unmatched: 10. The CDR3 totals 15 residues. In DNA, the CDR3 is TGTGCCAGCAGCCCCCCAGGGAGGGCCTCAGATACGCAGTATTTT. This codes for CASSPPGRASDTQYF.

This rearrangement joins TRBV6-5 to TRBJ2-5; the D gene is possibly TRBD2 (5 bases). Germline-derived CDR1 and CDR2 are MNHEY and SVGAGI. The CDR3 runs to 14 residues. Deletions cut 5 bases from V and 5 bases from J, with 15 bases between. The CDR3 region has the DNA TGTGCCAGCAGTGCCCCCTCGGGATACGAGACCCAGTACTTC. The encoded protein is CASSAPSGYETQYF.

The chain employs TRBV5-6 and TRBJ1-1; D call uncertain. Trimming removed 0 bases at V and 6 bases at J, with 9 bases between. In germline, CDR1 is SGHDT, CDR2 YYEEEE. The CDR3 runs to 13 residues. Written as DNA, the CDR3 is TGTGCCAGCAGCTTGGCCGGGTACCCTGAAGCTTTCTTT. Protein: CASSLAGYPEAFF.

The chain carries TRBV4-2 and TRBJ2-2; D is perhaps TRBD2 (6 bases). V lost 0 bases, J lost 6 bases, and 14 bases lay in between. Germline V gene sequence: CDR1 LGHNA, CDR2 YNFKEQ. The CDR3 loop spans 16 amino acids. CDR3 amino acids: CASSQDSGTYAGELFF. CDR3 in DNA: TGTGCCAGCAGCCAAGATTCAGGGACTTACGCCGGGGAGCTGTTTTTT.

This chain joins TRBV11-2 and TRBJ1-4; no firm D call. V was trimmed by 1 base and J by 3 bases, leaving 9 bases between them. Germline assignment: CDR1 SGHAT and CDR2 FQNNGV. The CDR3 is 15 residues long. The CDR3 protein is CASSLVPGSNEKLFF. The CDR3, as DNA: TGTGCCAGCAGCTTAGTACCGGGGTCTAATGAAAAACTGTTTTTT.